Listed here is a single TCR beta chain. The antigen remains unidentified. The data originate from a study of cytomegalovirus exposure and HLA in healthy donors. From germline, CDR1 is MNHEY and CDR2 SVGAGI. Trimming at V came to 6 bases and at J to 4 bases, leaving 11 bases not matched to a gene. The CDR3 is 15 amino acids. Sequencing was performed with immunoSEQ multiplex PCR; in TCRdb, only in-frame clones are kept and a portion is missing. The sample yields some 110,000 clones, about 84% seen once. General study points: The authors enumerated some 160 TCR beta chains as linked to cytomegalovirus. In vitro, a few CMV-associated chains proved specific for CMV antigens. TCR clusters originating in the first cohort tended to co-occur in the 120 validation repertoires, according to a later analysis.

The TCR was taken from a young man in good health and CMV-seronegative. J is TRBJ1-1 and V is TRBV6-5, with TRBD1 matching over 7 bases. What was sequenced was PBMCs. CDR3 region: CASSPGTVPTTEAFF. The CDR3 nucleotides read TGTGCCAGCAGCCCTGGGACAGTGCCAACCACTGAAGCTTTCTTT.